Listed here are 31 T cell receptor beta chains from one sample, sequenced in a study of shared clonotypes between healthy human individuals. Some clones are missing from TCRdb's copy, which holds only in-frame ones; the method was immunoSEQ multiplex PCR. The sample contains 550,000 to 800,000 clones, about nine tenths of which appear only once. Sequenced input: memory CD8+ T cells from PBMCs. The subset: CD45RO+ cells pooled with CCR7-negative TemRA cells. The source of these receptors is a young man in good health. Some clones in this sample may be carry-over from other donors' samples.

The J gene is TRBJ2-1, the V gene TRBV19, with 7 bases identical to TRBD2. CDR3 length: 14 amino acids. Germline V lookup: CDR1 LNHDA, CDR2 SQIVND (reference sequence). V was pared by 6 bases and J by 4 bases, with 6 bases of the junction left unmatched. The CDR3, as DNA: TGTGCCAGTAGCGTCTCTAGCGGATACAATGAGCAGTTCTTC. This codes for CASSVSSGYNEQFF.

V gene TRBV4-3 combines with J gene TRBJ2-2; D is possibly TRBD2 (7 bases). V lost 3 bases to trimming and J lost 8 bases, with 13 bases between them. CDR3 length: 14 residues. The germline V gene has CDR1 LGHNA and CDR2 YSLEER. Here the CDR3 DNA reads TGCGCCAGCAGCCAGCAGGGGCGGGAGGGGGAGCTGTTTTTT. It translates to CASSQQGREGELFF.

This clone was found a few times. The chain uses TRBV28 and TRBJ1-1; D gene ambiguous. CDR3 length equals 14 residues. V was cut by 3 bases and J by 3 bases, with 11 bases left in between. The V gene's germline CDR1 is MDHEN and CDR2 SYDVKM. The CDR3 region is CASSFKQVDTEAFF. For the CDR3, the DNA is TGTGCCAGCAGTTTTAAACAAGTAGACACTGAAGCTTTCTTT.

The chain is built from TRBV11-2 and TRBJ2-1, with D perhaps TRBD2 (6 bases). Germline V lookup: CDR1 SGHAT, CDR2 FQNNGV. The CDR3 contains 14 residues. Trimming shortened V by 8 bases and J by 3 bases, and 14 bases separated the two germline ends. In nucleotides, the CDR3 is TGTGCCAGCCGCTCTCGGCGGGACTACAATGAGCAGTTCTTC. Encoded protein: CASRSRRDYNEQFF.

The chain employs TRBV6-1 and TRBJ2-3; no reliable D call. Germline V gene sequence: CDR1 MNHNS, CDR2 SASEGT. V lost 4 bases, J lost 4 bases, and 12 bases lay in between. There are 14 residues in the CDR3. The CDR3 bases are TGTGCCAGCAGTGCCCTAGTGGTCCCAGATACGCAGTATTTT. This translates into CASSALVVPDTQYF.

The CDR3 sequence: CASKNGYGYTF. CDR3 bases: TGTGCCAGCAAAAACGGGTATGGCTACACCTTC. The chain recombines TRBV27 with TRBJ1-2; D uncertain. Germline V gene sequence: CDR1 MNHEY, CDR2 SMNVEV (reference sequence). V was shortened by 7 bases and J by 5 bases, with 8 bases between the two germline ends. The CDR3 consists of 11 residues.

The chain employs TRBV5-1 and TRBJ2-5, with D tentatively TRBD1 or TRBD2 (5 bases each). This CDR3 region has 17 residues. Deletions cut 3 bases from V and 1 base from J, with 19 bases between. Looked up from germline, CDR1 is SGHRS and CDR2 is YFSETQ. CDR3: CASSSRALWGFQETQYF. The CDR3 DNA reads TGCGCCAGCAGCTCGAGGGCGCTGTGGGGGTTCCAAGAGACCCAGTACTTC.

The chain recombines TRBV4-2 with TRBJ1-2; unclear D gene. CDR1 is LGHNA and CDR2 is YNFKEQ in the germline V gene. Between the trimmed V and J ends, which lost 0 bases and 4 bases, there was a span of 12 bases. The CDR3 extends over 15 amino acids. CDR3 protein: CASSQEGSVRYGYTF. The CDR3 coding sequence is TGTGCCAGCAGCCAAGAGGGCAGCGTCCGCTATGGCTACACCTTC.

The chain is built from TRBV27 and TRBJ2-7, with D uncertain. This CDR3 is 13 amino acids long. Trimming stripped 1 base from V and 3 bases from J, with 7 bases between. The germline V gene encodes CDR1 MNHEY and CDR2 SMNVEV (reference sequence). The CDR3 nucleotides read TGTGCCAGCAGTTTATGGTTCGGCTACGAGCAGTACTTC. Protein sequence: CASSLWFGYEQYF.

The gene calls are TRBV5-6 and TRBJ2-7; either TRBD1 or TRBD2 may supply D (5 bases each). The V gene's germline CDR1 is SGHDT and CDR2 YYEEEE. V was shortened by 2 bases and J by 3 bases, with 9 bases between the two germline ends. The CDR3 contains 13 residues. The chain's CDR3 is CASSFGTVYEQYF. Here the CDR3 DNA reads TGTGCCAGCAGCTTTGGGACGGTCTACGAGCAGTACTTC.

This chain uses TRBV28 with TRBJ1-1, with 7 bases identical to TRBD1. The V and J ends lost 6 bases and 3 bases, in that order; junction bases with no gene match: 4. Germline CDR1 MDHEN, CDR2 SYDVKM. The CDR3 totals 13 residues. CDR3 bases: TGTGCCAGCAGACACAGGGGCCACACTGAAGCTTTCTTT. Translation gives CASRHRGHTEAFF.

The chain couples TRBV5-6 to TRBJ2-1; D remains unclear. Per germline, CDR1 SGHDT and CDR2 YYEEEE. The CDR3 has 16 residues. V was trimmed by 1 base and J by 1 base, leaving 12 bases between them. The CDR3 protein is CASSLFGSQSYNEQFF. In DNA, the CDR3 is TGTGCCAGCAGCTTGTTCGGCTCGCAGTCCTACAATGAGCAGTTCTTC. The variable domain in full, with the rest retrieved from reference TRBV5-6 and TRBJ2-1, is DAGVTQSPTHLIKTRGQQVTLRCSPKSGHDTVSWYQQALGQGPQFIFQYYEEEERQRGNFPDRFSGHQFPNYSSELNVNALLLGDSALYLCASSLFGSQSYNEQFFGPGTRLTVL.

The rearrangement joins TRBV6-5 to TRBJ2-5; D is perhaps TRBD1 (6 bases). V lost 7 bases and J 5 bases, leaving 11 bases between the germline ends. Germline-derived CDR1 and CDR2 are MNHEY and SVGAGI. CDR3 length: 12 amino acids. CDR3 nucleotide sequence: TGTGCCAGCACCGGGACAAGGGAGACCCAGTACTTC. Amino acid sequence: CASTGTRETQYF.

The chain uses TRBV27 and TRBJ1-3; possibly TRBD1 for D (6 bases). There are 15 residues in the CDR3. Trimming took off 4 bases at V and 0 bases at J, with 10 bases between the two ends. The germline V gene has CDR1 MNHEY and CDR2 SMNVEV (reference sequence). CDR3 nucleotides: TGTGCCAGCAGTTCCCGAGGGGGCTCTGGAAACACCATATATTTT. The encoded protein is CASSSRGGSGNTIYF.

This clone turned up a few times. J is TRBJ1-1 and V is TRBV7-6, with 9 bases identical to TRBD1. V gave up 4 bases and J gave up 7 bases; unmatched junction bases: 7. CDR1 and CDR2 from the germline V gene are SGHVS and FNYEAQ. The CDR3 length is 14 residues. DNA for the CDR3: TGTGCCAGCAGCTCGGACAGGGGAGCCCTTGAAGCTTTCTTT. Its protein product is CASSSDRGALEAFF.

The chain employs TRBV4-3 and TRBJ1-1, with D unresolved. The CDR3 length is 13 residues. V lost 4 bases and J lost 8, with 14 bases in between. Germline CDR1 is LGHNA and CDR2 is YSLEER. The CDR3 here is CASSPPGREEAFF. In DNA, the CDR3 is TGCGCCAGCAGCCCCCCTGGGCGTGAGGAAGCTTTCTTT.

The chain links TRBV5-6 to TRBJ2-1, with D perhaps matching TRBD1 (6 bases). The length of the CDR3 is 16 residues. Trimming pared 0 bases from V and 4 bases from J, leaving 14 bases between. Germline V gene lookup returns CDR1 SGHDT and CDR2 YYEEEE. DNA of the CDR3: TGTGCCAGCAGCTTGGGACGGACAGACTTTTACAATGAGCAGTTCTTC. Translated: CASSLGRTDFYNEQFF.

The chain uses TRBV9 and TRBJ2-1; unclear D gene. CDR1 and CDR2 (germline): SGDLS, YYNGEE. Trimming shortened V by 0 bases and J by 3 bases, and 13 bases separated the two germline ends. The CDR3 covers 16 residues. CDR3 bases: TGTGCCAGCAGCGTAGCGAGTGGGCCCCTCTACAATGAGCAGTTCTTC. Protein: CASSVASGPLYNEQFF.

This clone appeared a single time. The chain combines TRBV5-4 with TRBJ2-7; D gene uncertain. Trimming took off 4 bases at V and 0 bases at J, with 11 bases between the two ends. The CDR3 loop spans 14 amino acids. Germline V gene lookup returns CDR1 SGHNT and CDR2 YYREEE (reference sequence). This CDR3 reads CASSQGRPSYEQYF. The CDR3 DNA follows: TGTGCCAGCAGCCAAGGACGTCCCTCCTACGAGCAGTACTTC.

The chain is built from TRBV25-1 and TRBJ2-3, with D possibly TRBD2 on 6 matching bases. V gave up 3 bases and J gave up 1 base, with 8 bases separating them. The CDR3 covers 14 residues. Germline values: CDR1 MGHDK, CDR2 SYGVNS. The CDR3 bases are TGTGCCAGCAGTGAGCGGGGACGCACAGATACGCAGTATTTT. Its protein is CASSERGRTDTQYF.

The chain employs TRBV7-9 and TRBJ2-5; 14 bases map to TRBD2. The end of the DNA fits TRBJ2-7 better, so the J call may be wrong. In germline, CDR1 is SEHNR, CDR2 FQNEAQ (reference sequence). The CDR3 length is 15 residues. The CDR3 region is CASSGTSGSPGEQYF. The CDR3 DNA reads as TGTGCCAGCAGCGGGACTAGCGGGAGTCCAGGCGAGCAGTACTTC.

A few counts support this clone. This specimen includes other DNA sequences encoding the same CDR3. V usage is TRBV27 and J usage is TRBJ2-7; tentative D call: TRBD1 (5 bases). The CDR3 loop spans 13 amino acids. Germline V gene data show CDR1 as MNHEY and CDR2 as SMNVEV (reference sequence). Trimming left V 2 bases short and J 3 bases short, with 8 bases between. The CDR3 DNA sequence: TGTGCCAGCAGTTTAACAGGTGACTACGAGCAGTACTTC. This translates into CASSLTGDYEQYF.

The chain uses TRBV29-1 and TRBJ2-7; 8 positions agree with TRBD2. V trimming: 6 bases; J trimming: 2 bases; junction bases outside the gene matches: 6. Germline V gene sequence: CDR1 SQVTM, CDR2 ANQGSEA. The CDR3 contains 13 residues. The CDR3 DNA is TGCAGCGTGGCCGGGGGGGCAACCTACGAGCAGTACTTC. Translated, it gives CSVAGGATYEQYF.

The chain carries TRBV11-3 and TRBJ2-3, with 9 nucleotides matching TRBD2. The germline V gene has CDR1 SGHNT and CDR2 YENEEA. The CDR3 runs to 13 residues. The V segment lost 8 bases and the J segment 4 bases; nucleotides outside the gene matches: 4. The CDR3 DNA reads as TGTGCCAGCGAGGCGGGAGGGGCAGATACGCAGTATTTT. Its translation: CASEAGGADTQYF.

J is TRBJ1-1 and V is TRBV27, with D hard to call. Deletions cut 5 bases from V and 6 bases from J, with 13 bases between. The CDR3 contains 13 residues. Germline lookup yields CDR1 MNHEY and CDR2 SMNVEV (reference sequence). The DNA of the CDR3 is TGTGCCAGCAGTGGGCAGCTCGACGCTGAAGCTTTCTTT. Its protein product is CASSGQLDAEAFF.

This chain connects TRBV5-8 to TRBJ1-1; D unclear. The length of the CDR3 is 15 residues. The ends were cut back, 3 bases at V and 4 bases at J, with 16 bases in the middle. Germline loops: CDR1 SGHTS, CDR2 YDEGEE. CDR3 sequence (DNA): TGTGCCAGCAGCTACACCCTCCCGGTGATCACTGAAGCTTTCTTT. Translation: CASSYTLPVITEAFF.

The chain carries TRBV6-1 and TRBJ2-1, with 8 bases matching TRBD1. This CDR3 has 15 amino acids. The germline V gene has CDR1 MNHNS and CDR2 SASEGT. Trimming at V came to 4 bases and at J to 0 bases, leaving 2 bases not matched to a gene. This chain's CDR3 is CASSADRGSYNEQFF. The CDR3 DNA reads TGTGCCAGCAGTGCAGACAGGGGCTCCTACAATGAGCAGTTCTTC.

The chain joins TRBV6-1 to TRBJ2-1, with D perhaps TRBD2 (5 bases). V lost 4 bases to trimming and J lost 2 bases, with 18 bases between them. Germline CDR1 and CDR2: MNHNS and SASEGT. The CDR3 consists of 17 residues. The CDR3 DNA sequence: TGTGCCAGCAGTGTTCGCCCCCCCGAGGGCGCCTACAATGAGCAGTTCTTC. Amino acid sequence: CASSVRPPEGAYNEQFF.

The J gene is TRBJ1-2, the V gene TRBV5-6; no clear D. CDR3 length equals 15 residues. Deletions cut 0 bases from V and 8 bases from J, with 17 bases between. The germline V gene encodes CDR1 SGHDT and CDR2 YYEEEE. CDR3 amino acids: CASSLGVVAALGYTF. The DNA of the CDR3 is TGTGCCAGCAGCTTGGGTGTCGTGGCCGCCTTGGGCTACACCTTC. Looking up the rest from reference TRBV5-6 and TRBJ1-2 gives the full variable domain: DAGVTQSPTHLIKTRGQQVTLRCSPKSGHDTVSWYQQALGQGPQFIFQYYEEEERQRGNFPDRFSGHQFPNYSSELNVNALLLGDSALYLCASSLGVVAALGYTFGSGTRLTVV.

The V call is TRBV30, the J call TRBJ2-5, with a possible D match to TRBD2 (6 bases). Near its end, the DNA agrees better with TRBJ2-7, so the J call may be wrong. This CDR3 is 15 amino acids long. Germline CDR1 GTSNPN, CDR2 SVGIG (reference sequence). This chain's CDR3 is CAWSGDLQPGNEQYF. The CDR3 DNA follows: TGTGCCTGGAGTGGGGACTTGCAACCGGGGAACGAGCAGTACTTC.

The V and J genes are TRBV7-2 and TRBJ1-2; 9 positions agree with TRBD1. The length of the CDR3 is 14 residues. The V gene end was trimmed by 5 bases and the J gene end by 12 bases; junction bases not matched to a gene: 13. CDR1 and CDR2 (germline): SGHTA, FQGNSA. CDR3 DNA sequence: TGTGCCAGCAGCCCGCTCCGGACAGGGGAGAGTCACACCTTC. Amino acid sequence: CASSPLRTGESHTF.